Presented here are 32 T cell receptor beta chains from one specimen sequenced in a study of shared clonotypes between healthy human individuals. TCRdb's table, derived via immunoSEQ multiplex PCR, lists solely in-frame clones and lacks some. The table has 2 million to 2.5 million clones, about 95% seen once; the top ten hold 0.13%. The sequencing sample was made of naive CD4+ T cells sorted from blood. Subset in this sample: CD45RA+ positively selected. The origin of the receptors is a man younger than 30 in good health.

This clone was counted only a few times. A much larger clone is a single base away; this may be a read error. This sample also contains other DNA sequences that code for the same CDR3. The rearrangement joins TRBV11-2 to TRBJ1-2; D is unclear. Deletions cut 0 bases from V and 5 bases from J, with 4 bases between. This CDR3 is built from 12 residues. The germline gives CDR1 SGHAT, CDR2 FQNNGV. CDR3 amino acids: CASSLEGYGYTF. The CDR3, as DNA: TGTGCCAGCAGCTTAGAGGGTTATGGCTACACCTTC.

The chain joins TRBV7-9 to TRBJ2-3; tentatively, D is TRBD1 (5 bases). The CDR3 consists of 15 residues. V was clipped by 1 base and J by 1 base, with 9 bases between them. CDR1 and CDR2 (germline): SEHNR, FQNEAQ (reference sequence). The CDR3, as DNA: TGTGCCAGCAGCTTAGGGACACTACGCACAGATACGCAGTATTTT. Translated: CASSLGTLRTDTQYF. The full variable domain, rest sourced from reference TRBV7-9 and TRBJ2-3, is DTGVSQNPRHKITKRGQNVTFRCDPISEHNRLYWYRQTLGQGPEFLTYFQNEAQLEKSRLLSDRFSAERPKGSFSTLEIQRTEQGDSAMYLCASSLGTLRTDTQYFGPGTRLTVL.

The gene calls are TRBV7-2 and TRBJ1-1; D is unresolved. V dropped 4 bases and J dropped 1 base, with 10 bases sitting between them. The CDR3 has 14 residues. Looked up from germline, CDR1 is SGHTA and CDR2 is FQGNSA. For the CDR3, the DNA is TGTGCCAGCAGCTCCGAGGTGAGGAACACTGAAGCTTTCTTT. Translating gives CASSSEVRNTEAFF.

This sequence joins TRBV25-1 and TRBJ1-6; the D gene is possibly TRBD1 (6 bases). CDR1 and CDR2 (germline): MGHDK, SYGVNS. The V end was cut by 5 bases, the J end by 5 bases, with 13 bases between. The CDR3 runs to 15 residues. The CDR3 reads CASSFFGGNNSPLHF. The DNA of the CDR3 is TGTGCCAGCAGTTTCTTTGGGGGCAATAATTCACCCCTCCACTTT.

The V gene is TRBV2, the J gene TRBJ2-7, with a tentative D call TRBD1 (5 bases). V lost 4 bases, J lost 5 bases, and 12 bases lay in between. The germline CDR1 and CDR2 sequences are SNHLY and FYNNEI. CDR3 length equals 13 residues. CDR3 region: CASSGTLNHEQYF. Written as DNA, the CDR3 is TGTGCCAGCAGTGGGACACTCAACCACGAGCAGTACTTC.

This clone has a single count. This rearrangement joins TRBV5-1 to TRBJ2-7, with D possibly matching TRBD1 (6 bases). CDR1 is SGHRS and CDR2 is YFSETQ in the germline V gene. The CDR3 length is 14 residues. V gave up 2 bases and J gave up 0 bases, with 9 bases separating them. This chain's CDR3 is CASSFETGSYEQYF. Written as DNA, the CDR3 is TGCGCCAGCAGCTTCGAGACAGGCTCCTACGAGCAGTACTTC.

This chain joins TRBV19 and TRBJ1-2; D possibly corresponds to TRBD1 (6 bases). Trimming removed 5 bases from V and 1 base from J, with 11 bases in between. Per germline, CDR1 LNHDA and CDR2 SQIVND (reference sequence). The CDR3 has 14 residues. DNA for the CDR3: TGTGCCAGTAGTTGGGACATTTTTAACTATGGCTACACCTTC. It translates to CASSWDIFNYGYTF.

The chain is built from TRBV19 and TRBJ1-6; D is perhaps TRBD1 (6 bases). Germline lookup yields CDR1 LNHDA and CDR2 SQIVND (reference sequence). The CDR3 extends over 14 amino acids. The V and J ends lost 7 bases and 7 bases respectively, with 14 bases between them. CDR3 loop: CASTSGTFNSPLHF. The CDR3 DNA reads TGTGCCAGTACCTCCGGGACATTCAATTCACCCCTCCACTTT.

CDR3 DNA: TGTGCCAGCAGCTTGGAGGCAGGGGGCGGCCAGCCCCAGCATTTT. Protein product: CASSLEAGGGQPQHF. This chain joins TRBV5-8 and TRBJ1-5; 8 nucleotides line up with TRBD1. CDR3 length: 15 residues. J gave up 7 bases and V 0 bases, and 6 bases lay outside the gene matches. Germline V gene sequence: CDR1 SGHTS, CDR2 YDEGEE.

CDR3 amino acids: CASSLGPGPGANVLTF. CDR3 nucleotide sequence: TGTGCCAGCAGCTTGGGTCCGGGCCCTGGGGCCAACGTCCTGACTTTC. V and J are TRBV11-2 and TRBJ2-6; D not certain. Looked up from germline, CDR1 is SGHAT and CDR2 is FQNNGV. V lost 3 bases to trimming and J lost 2 bases, with 11 bases between them. The CDR3 sequence is 16 residues long. The variable domain in full, with the rest retrieved from reference TRBV11-2 and TRBJ2-6, is EAGVAQSPRYKIIEKRQSVAFWCNPISGHATLYWYQQILGQGPKLLIQFQNNGVVDDSQLPKDRFSAERLKGVDSTLKIQPAKLEDSAVYLCASSLGPGPGANVLTFGAGSRLTVL.

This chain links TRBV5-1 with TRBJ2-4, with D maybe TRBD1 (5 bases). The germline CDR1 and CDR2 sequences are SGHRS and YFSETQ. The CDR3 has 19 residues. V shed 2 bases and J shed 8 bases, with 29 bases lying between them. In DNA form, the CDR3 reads TGCGCCAGCAGCTTCGGAAAAAATTCAGACAGACCCGTAGGAGACATTCAGTACTTC. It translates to CASSFGKNSDRPVGDIQYF. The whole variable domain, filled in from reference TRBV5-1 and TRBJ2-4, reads KAGVTQTPRYLIKTRGQQVTLSCSPISGHRSVSWYQQTPGQGLQFLFEYFSETQRNKGNFPGRFSGRQFSNSRSEMNVSTLELGDSALYLCASSFGKNSDRPVGDIQYFGAGTRLSVL.

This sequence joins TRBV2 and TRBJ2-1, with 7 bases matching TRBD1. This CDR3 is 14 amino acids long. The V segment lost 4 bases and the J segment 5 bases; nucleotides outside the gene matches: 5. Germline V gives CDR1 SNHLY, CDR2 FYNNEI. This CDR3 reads CASSVSGGNNEQFF. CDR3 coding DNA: TGTGCCAGCAGTGTGTCAGGGGGAAACAATGAGCAGTTCTTC.

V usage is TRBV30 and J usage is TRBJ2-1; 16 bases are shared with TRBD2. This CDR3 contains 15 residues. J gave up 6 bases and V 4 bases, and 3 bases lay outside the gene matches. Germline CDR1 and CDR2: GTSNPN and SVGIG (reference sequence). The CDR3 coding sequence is TGTGCCTGGACCGGGACTAGCGGGGGGGTCAATGAGCAGTTCTTC. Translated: CAWTGTSGGVNEQFF.

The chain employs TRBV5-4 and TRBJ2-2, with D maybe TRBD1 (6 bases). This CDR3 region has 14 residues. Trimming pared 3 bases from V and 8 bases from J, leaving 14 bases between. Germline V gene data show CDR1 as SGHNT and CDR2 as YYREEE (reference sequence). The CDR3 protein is CASSWGQGLGELFF. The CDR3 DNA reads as TGTGCCAGCAGCTGGGGCCAGGGGCTAGGGGAGCTGTTTTTT.

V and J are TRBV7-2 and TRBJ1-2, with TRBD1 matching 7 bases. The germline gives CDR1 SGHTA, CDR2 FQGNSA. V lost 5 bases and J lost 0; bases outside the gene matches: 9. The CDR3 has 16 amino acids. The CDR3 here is CASSPGQARTNYGYTF. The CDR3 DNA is TGTGCCAGCAGCCCCGGACAGGCGAGAACTAACTATGGCTACACCTTC.

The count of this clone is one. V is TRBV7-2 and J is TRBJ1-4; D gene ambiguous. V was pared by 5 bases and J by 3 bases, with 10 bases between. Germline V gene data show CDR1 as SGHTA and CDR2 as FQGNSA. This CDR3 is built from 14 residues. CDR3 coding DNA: TGTGCCAGCAGCCCTATGGGGTCTAATGAAAAACTGTTTTTT. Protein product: CASSPMGSNEKLFF.

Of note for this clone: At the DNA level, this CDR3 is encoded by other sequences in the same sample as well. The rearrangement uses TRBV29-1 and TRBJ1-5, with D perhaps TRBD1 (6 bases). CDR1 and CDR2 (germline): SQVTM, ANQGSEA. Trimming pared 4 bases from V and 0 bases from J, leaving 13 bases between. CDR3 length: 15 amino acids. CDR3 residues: CSVGLTGDSNQPQHF. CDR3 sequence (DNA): TGCAGCGTTGGTCTGACAGGAGATAGCAATCAGCCCCAGCATTTT. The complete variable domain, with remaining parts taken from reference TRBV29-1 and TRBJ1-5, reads SAVISQKPSRDICQRGTSLTIQCQVDSQVTMMFWYRQQPGQSLTLIATANQGSEATYESGFVIDKFPISRPNLTFSTLTVSNMSPEDSSIYLCSVGLTGDSNQPQHFGDGTRLSIL.

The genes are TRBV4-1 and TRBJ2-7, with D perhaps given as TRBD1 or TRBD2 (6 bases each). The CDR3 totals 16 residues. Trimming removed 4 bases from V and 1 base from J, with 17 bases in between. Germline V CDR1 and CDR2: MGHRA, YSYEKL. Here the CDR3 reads CASSRNIGGPSYEQYF. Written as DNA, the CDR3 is TGCGCCAGCAGCCGGAATATCGGGGGCCCTTCCTACGAGCAGTACTTC.

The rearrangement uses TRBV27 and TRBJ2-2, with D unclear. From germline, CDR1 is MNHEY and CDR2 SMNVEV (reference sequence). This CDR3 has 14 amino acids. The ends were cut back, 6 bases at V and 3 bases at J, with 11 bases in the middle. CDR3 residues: CASRPFSDTGELFF. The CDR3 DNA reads TGTGCCAGCAGGCCATTCTCCGACACCGGGGAGCTGTTTTTT.

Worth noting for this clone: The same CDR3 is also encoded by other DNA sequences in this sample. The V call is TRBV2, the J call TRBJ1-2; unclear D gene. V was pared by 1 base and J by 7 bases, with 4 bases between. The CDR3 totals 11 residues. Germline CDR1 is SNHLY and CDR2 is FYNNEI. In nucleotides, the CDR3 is TGTGCCAGCAGTGAAGGGAGTGGCTACACCTTC. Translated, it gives CASSEGSGYTF. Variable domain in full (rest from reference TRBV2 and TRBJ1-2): EPEVTQTPSHQVTQMGQEVILRCVPISNHLYFYWYRQILGQKVEFLVSFYNNEISEKSEIFDDQFSVERPDGSNFTLKIRSTKLEDSAMYFCASSEGSGYTFGSGTRLTVV.

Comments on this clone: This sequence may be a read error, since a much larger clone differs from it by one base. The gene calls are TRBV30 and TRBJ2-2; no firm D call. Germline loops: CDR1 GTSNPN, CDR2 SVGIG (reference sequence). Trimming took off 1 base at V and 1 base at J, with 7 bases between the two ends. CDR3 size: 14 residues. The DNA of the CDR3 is TGTGCCTGGAGTGGACGGCTGAACACCGGGGAGCTGTTTTTT. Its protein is CAWSGRLNTGELFF.

The CDR3 region is CASNQGPTYEQYF. CDR3 nucleotides: TGTGCCAGCAATCAGGGGCCCACCTACGAGCAGTACTTC. The genes are TRBV6-5 and TRBJ2-7; a possible D gene is TRBD1 (6 bases). CDR3 length: 13 amino acids. Trimming cost V 7 bases and J 2 bases, with 12 bases left between them. Germline V gives CDR1 MNHEY, CDR2 SVGAGI.

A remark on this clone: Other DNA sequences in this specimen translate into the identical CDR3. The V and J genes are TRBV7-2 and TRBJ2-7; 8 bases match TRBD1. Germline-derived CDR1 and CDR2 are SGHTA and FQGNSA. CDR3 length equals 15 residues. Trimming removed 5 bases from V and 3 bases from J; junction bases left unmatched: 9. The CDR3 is CASSLGQGESYEQYF. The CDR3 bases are TGTGCCAGCAGCCTAGGACAGGGAGAAAGCTACGAGCAGTACTTC.

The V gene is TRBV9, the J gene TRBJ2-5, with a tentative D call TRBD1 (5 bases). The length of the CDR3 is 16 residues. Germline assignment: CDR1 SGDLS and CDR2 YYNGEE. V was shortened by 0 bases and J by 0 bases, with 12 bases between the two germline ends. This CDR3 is CASSVEGPGNQETQYF. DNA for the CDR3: TGTGCCAGCAGCGTAGAGGGGCCTGGGAACCAAGAGACCCAGTACTTC.

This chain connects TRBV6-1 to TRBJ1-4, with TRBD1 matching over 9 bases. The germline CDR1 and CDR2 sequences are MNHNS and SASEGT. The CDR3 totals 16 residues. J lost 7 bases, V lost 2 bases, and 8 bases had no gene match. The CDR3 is CASSESSGQGGEKLFF. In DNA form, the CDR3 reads TGTGCCAGCAGTGAATCATCGGGACAGGGAGGTGAAAAACTGTTTTTT.

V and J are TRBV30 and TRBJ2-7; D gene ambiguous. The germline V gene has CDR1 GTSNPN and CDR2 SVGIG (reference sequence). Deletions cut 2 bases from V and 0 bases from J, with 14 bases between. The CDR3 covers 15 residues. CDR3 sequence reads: CAWSFNSVSSYEQYF. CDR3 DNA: TGTGCCTGGAGTTTTAACAGTGTTTCCTCCTACGAGCAGTACTTC.

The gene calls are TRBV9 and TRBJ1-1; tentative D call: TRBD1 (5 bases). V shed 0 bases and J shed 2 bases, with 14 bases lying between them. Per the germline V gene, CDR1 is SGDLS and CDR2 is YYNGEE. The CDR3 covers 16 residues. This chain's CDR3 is CASSVEGLFFNTEAFF. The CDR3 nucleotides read TGTGCCAGCAGCGTAGAGGGACTTTTTTTCAACACTGAAGCTTTCTTT.

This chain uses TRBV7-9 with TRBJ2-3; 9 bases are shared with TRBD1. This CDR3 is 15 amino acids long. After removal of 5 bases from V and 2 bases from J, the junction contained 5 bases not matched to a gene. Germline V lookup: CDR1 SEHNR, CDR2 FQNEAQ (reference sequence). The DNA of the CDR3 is TGTGCCAGCAGCCGGGGGACAGGGTACACAGATACGCAGTATTTT. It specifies CASSRGTGYTDTQYF.

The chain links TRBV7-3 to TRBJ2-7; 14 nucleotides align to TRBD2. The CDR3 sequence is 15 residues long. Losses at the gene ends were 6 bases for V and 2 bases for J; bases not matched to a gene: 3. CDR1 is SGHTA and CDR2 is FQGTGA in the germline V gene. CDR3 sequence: CASSSGLAGAYEQYF. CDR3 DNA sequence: TGTGCCAGCAGTTCGGGACTAGCGGGGGCCTACGAGCAGTACTTC.

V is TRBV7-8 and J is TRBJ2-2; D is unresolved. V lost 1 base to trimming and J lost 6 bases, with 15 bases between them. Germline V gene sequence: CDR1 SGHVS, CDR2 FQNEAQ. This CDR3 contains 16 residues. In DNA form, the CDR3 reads TGTGCCAGCAGCTTAGTGGGTTATTGGGGATCCGGGGAGCTGTTTTTT. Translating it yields CASSLVGYWGSGELFF.

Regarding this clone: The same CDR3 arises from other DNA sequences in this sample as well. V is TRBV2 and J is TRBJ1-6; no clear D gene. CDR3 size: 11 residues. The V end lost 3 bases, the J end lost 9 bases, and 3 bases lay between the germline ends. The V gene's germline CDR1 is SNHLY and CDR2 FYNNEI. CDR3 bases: TGTGCCAGCAGTGAGACTTCACCCCTCCACTTT. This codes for CASSETSPLHF. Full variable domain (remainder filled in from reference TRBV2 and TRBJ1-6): EPEVTQTPSHQVTQMGQEVILRCVPISNHLYFYWYRQILGQKVEFLVSFYNNEISEKSEIFDDQFSVERPDGSNFTLKIRSTKLEDSAMYFCASSETSPLHFGNGTRLTVT.

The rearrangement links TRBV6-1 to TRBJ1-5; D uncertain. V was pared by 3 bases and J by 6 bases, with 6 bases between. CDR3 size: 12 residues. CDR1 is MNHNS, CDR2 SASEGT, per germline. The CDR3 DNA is TGTGCCAGCAGTGATGAGGGTCAGCCCCAGCATTTT. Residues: CASSDEGQPQHF.